This entry features one T cell receptor (beta chain) sequence. This specimen belongs to a study of radiotherapy plus CTLA-4 blockade in lung cancer. Clones were read by immunoSEQ multiplex PCR, and TCRdb kept only the in-frame ones, dropping some. The sample has 40,000 to 50,000 clones, 65% to 75% seen once; the top ten hold approximately 10%. This clonotype originated in a human donor with non-small cell lung cancer who had stable disease on radiotherapy plus ipilimumab. Sample: peripheral blood, taken from a patient treated with radiotherapy plus ipilimumab.

CDR3 bases: TGTGCCAGCAGCTGGCCTGGTCTAGCGGCATCCTACAATGAGCAGTTCTTC. Its protein is CASSWPGLAASYNEQFF. The chain employs TRBV5-6 and TRBJ2-1, with 7 bases aligning to TRBD2. CDR3 size: 17 residues. CDR1 is SGHDT, CDR2 YYEEEE, per germline. V was pared by 3 bases and J by 1 base, with 10 bases of the junction left unmatched.